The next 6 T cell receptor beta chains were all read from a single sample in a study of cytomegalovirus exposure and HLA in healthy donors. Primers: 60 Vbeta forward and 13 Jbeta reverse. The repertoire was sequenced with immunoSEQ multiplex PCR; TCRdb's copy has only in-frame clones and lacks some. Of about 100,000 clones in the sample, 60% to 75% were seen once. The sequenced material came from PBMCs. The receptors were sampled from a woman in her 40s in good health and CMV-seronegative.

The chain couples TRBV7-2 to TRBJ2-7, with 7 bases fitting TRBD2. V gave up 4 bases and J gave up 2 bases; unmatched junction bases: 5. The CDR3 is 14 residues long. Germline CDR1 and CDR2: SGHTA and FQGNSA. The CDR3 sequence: CASSSSAGTYEQYF. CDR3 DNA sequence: TGTGCCAGCAGCTCCTCAGCGGGAACCTACGAGCAGTACTTC.

The DNA for the CDR3 is TGTGCCAGCAGACCGGGACTAGCCCTCGAGCAGTACTTC. It translates to CASRPGLALEQYF. This chain links TRBV27 with TRBJ2-7, with TRBD2 identical over 9 bases. CDR3 size: 13 residues. Germline CDR1 is MNHEY and CDR2 is SMNVEV (reference sequence). V dropped 6 bases and J dropped 6; count of bases not matched to a gene: 6.

In DNA, the CDR3 is TGTGCCATCAGTGATTTTAGCACCGGGGAGCTGTTTTTT. Translating it yields CAISDFSTGELFF. The chain uses TRBV10-3 and TRBJ2-2; D ambiguous. CDR3 size: 13 residues. Germline CDR1 is ENHRY and CDR2 is SYGVKD. V was pared by 3 bases and J by 4 bases, with 6 bases between.

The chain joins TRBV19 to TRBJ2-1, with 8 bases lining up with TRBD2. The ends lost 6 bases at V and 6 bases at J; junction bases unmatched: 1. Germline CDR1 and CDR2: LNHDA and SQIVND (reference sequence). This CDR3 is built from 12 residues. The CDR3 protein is CASRAGGNEQFF. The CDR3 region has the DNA TGTGCCAGTAGGGCGGGGGGCAATGAGCAGTTCTTC.

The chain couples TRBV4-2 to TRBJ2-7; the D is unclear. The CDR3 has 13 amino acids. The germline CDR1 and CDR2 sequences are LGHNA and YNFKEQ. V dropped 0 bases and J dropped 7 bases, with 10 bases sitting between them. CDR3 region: CASSQDPPLEQYF. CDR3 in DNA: TGTGCCAGCAGCCAAGATCCCCCACTAGAGCAGTACTTC.

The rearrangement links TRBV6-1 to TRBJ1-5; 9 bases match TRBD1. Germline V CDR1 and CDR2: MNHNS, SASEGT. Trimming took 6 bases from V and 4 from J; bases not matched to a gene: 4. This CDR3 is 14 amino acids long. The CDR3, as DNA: TGTGCCAGCAGGGGACAGGGTGAAAATCAGCCCCAGCATTTT. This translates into CASRGQGENQPQHF.